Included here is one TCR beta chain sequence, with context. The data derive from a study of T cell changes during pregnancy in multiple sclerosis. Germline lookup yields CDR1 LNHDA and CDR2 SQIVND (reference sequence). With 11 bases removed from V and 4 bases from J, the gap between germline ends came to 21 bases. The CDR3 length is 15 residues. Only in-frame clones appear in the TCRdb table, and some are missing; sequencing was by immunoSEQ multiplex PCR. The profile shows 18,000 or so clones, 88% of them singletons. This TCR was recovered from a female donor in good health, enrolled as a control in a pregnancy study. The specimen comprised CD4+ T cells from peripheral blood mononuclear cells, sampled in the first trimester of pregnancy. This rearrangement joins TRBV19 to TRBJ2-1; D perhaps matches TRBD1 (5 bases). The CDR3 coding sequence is TGTGCCTCCAGGGAAGGAGCAGGGTCGTACAATGAGCAGTTCTTC. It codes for CASREGAGSYNEQFF.